Included here is one T cell receptor (beta chain) sequence, with context. The sample is drawn from a study of blood T cell repertoires in COVID-19. Turning to the study itself: Specimens from acute and convalescent COVID-19 originated in the United States, Italy and Spain.

Repertoires were generated with immunoSEQ multiplex PCR, while TCRdb's copy carries only in-frame clones and drops some. The sample records 75,000 to 100,000 clones, about 81% being singletons. CDR1 and CDR2 (germline): KGHSH, LQKENI. This CDR3 region has 12 residues. V shed 2 bases and J shed 5 bases, with 7 bases lying between them. V gene TRBV18 combines with J gene TRBJ2-7; unclear D gene. The TCR comes from a man in his 70s with acute or convalescent COVID-19. Specimen: peripheral blood. CDR3 DNA sequence: TGTGCCAGCTCACCAGGTAGCAACGAGCAGTACTTC. Residues: CASSPGSNEQYF.